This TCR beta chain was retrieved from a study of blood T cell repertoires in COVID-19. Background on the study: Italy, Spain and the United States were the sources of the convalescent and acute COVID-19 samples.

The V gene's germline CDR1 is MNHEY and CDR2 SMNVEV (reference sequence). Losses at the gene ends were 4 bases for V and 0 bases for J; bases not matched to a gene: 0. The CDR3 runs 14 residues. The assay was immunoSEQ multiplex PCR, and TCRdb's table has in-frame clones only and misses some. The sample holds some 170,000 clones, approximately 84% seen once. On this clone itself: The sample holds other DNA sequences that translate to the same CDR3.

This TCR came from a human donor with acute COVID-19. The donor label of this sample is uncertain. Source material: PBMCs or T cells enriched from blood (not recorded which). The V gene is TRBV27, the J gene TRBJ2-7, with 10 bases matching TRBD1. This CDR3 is CASSWTGGSYEQYF. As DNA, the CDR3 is TGTGCCAGCAGTTGGACAGGGGGCTCCTACGAGCAGTACTTC.